Listed below are T cell receptor beta chains from one sample, sequenced in a study. TCRdb independently ran MiXCR on the RT-PCR reads; one entry per CDR3 protein. The sample has about 680,000 distinct CDR3 sequences, 14% seen once. The sequencing sample was made of memory CD4+ T cells from blood. These receptors all stem from a female donor in good health, serving as a healthy control. The CDR3 runs from the conserved cysteine through the conserved F or W. A D gene is named only where the DNA matches it firmly. Size tells how often a clone was seen (once, few, many) or the class of an expanded clone, and some rows leave it out.

>TRBD1|TRBV29-1|TRBJ2-1|NA|14
TGCAGCTTGGTGGAAGGGGGCGCTTGGAATGAGCAGTTCTTC
CSLVEGGAWNEQFF
>NA|TRBV6-5|TRBJ1-6|many|18
TGTGCCAGCACCAGAGGCCCAGGGGAGAGCTCCTATAATTCACCCCTCCACTTT
CASTRGPGESSYNSPLHF
>NA|TRBV7-2|TRBJ1-2|few|17
TGTGCCACAAATTATCGTAGGTTGGACAGAGCTAACTATGGCTACACCTTC
CATNYRRLDRANYGYTF
>NA|TRBV29-1|TRBJ2-6|many|13
TGCAGCGTTACTAGATCTGGGGCCAACGTCCTGACTTTC
CSVTRSGANVLTF
>NA|TRBV6-5|TRBJ1-3|many|15
TGTGCCAGCAGCCGCCGACAGAACTCTGGAAACACCATATATTTT
CASSRRQNSGNTIYF
>NA|TRBV2|TRBJ1-2|NA|15
TGTGCCAGCAGTCCCAATTCACAGGGTATAAATGGCTACACCTTC
CASSPNSQGINGYTF
>NA|TRBV20-1|TRBJ2-7|few|14
TGCAGTGCTATTACCGGGACCGTGGGGAGGGAGCAGTACTTC
CSAITGTVGREQYF
>NA|TRBV28|TRBJ2-2|NA|12
TGTGCCAGCACCAATCCCGGGGTGGAGCTGTTTTTT
CASTNPGVELFF
>NA|TRBV9|TRBJ2-2|NA|13
TGTGCCAGCAGCGTAGTGGTGGTCGGGGAGCTGTTTTTT
CASSVVVVGELFF
>NA|TRBV3-1|TRBJ1-1|many|14
TGTGCCAGCAGCTCACAGAGCTTGAACACTGAAGCTTTCTTT
CASSSQSLNTEAFF
>TRBD1|TRBV5-1|TRBJ1-1|many|16
TGCGCCAGCAGCGCAATCCAGGGGGCTGTGAACACTGAAGCTTTCTTT
CASSAIQGAVNTEAFF